This TCR beta chain was found in a study of T cells in Graves' hyperthyroidism and ophthalmopathy. Study summary: Once the initial diagnosis was made, peripheral blood was obtained before any treatment. Study-level results: Ophthalmopathy was identified by the model a median approximately 6.9 months ahead of onset.

Notes on this clonotype: Its matching antigen is unknown.

The CDR3 regions of TCR beta were amplified from RNA transcripts. Carried out on the TCR CDR3, a first-round RT-PCR used the HTBI primer set. TCRdb reprocessed the multiplex PCR reads via MiXCR and lists one record per CDR3 protein. This table holds about 250,000 distinct CDR3 sequences, approximately 20% found once. The study left out patients who had uncontrolled infection, other autoimmune disease, pregnancy or lactation. The trim removed 6 bases at V and 6 bases at J, leaving 14 bases unmatched. CDR1 is DFQATT, CDR2 SNEGSKA, per germline (reference sequence). The CDR3 is 15 amino acids. Source material: blood. This sequence joins TRBV20-1 and TRBJ2-5, with 9 bases aligning to TRBD1. This clonotype was sampled from a man under 40 with Graves' ophthalmopathy. DNA of the CDR3: TGCAGTGCGCCGTCGCTAAACAGGGGGCCGCAGACCCAGTACTTC. This sequence encodes CSAPSLNRGPQTQYF.